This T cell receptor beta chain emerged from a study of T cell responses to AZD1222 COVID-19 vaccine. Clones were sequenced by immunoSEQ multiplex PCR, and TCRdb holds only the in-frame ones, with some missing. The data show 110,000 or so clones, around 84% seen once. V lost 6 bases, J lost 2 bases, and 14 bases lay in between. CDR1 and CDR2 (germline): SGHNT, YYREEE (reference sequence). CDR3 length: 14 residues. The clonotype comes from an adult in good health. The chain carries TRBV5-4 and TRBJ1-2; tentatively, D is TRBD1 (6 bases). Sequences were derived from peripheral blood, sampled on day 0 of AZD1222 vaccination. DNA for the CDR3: TGTGCCAGCACTCGACAAGGGGGGAACTATGGCTACACCTTC. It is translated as CASTRQGGNYGYTF.